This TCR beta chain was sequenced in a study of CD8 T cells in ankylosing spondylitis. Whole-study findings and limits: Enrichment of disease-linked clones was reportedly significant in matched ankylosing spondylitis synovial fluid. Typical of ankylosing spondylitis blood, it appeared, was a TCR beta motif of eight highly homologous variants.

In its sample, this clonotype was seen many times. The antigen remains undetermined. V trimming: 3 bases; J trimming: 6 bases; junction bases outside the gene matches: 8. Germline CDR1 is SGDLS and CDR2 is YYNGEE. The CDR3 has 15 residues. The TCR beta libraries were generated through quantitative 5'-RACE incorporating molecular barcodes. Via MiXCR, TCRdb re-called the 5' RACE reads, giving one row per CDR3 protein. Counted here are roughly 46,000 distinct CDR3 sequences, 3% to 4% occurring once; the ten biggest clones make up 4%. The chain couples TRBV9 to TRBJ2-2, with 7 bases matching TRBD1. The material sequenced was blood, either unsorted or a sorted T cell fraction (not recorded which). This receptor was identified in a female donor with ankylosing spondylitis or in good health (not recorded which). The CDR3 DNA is TGTGCCAGCAGCGGAGGGACAGAGAGGGCCGGGGAGCTGTTTTTT. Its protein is CASSGGTERAGELFF.